These 23 T cell receptor beta chains were sequenced from one sample in a study of blood T cells in healthy people across ages. A sample-barcoded 5' primer and a J-beta primer mix were used in a second PCR of about 7 to 12 cycles. TCRdb reprocessed the 5' RACE reads via MiXCR and lists one record per CDR3 protein. Found here are 1,500,000 or so distinct CDR3 sequences, 42% of them singletons; the top ten hold about 4%. The sequenced sample consisted of blood. These receptors were collected from a woman under 30 in good health.

The V gene is TRBV7-2, the J gene TRBJ2-6; D gene unclear. The CDR3 sequence is 13 residues long. CDR1 and CDR2 from the germline V gene are SGHTA and FQGNSA. Trimming took off 2 bases at V and 4 bases at J, with 3 bases between the two ends. The CDR3 coding sequence is TGTGCCAGCAGCTTAAAGGGGGCCAACGTCCTGACTTTC. Protein sequence: CASSLKGANVLTF.

V gene TRBV7-2 combines with J gene TRBJ1-2; D not certain. The CDR3 extends over 14 amino acids. CDR1 and CDR2 (germline): SGHTA, FQGNSA. V shed 5 bases and J shed 4 bases, with 14 bases lying between them. DNA of the CDR3: TGTGCCAGCAGCGCCGGTCCGGATTTCTATGGCTACACCTTC. This sequence encodes CASSAGPDFYGYTF.

V gene TRBV9 combines with J gene TRBJ2-1; the D call may be TRBD1 or TRBD2 (5 bases each). The CDR3 has 15 amino acids. V was trimmed by 0 bases and J by 3 bases, leaving 10 bases between them. Germline loops: CDR1 SGDLS, CDR2 YYNGEE. CDR3 sequence: CASSVDGDLYNEQFF. DNA of the CDR3: TGTGCCAGCAGCGTAGATGGGGACCTCTACAATGAGCAGTTCTTC.

This clonotype was detected only a few times. This chain joins TRBV6-1 and TRBJ2-5, with D possibly matching TRBD2 (6 bases). The J call is uncertain, as TRBJ2-7 better fits the DNA end. The CDR3 spans 16 residues. The V gene's germline CDR1 is MNHNS and CDR2 SASEGT. The chain's CDR3 is CASSERRTIALHEQYF. CDR3 DNA sequence: TGTGCCAGCAGTGAAAGACGGACTATCGCACTTCACGAGCAGTACTTC.

The rearrangement uses TRBV2 and TRBJ2-7; TRBD2 aligns across 11 bases. The V and J ends lost 4 bases and 1 base, in that order; junction bases with no gene match: 3. The CDR3 contains 15 residues. The V gene's germline CDR1 is SNHLY and CDR2 FYNNEI. CDR3: CASSARTSGSYEQYF. CDR3 coding DNA: TGTGCCAGCAGTGCCCGGACTAGCGGGTCCTACGAGCAGTACTTC.

This clonotype was observed a handful of times. The rearrangement links TRBV18 to TRBJ1-6, with 9 bases identical to TRBD1. CDR1 and CDR2 from the germline V gene are KGHSH and LQKENI. V trimming: 2 bases; J trimming: 7 bases; junction bases outside the gene matches: 6. The CDR3 contains 16 residues. The CDR3 DNA reads as TGTGCCAGCTCACCAAACCCGGGACAGGGCAATTCACCCCTCCACTTT. Its translation is CASSPNPGQGNSPLHF. The whole variable domain, filled in from reference TRBV18 and TRBJ1-6, reads NAGVMQNPRHLVRRRGQEARLRCSPMKGHSHVYWYRQLPEEGLKFMVYLQKENIIDESGMPKERFSAEFPKEGPSILRIQQVVRGDSAAYFCASSPNPGQGNSPLHFGNGTRLTVT.

This chain uses TRBV2 with TRBJ2-5; 12 nucleotides agree with TRBD2. In germline, CDR1 is SNHLY, CDR2 FYNNEI. Unmatched junction bases numbered 18, after V lost 8 bases and J lost 11 bases. The CDR3 is made up of 16 amino acids. The CDR3 loop reads CASQLGLAGLYNEQYF. The CDR3 DNA is TGTGCCAGCCAATTAGGACTAGCGGGACTCTACAATGAGCAGTACTTC.

This clonotype turned up a few times. The J gene is TRBJ2-7, the V gene TRBV7-9; D may be TRBD2 (6 bases). The CDR3 covers 15 residues. Looked up from germline, CDR1 is SEHNR and CDR2 is FQNEAQ (reference sequence). V was shortened by 3 bases and J by 0 bases, with 12 bases between the two germline ends. The chain's CDR3 is CASSFTSPYSYEQYF. The CDR3, as DNA: TGTGCCAGCAGCTTCACTAGCCCCTACTCCTACGAGCAGTACTTC.

The chain uses TRBV12-3 or TRBV12-4 and TRBJ2-1, with 9 bases that match TRBD2. The trim removed 9 bases at V and 7 bases at J, leaving 13 bases unmatched. CDR3 length equals 15 residues. Here the CDR3 reads CASKVLGTSWNEQFF. For the CDR3, the DNA is TGTGCCAGTAAGGTGCTTGGGACTAGCTGGAATGAGCAGTTCTTC.

The gene calls are TRBV21-1 and TRBJ2-1. TRBV21-1 is a pseudogene. The CDR3 is 14 residues long. For the CDR3, the DNA is TGTGCCAGCGGGACAGCCCCTTCCTGGAATGAGCAGTTCTTC. Translating it yields CASGTAPSWNEQFF.

The V and J genes are TRBV21-1 and TRBJ1-2; the table calls TRBD1, which could not be checked here. TRBV21-1 is a pseudogene. The CDR3 is made up of 13 amino acids. The CDR3 coding sequence is TGTGCCAGCAGCAAAGTTCCCTTGGGGCTTTACACCTTC. This gives the protein CASSKVPLGLYTF.

The rearrangement links TRBV10-3 to TRBJ2-1; D is unclear. The last part of the DNA fits TRBJ2-7 better; the J call may be wrong. The CDR3 contains 13 residues. Germline loops: CDR1 ENHRY, CDR2 SYGVKD. The CDR3 sequence is CAIIQGEYNEQYF. The CDR3 coding sequence is TGTGCCATCATCCAAGGAGAGTACAATGAGCAGTACTTC.

In DNA, the CDR3 is TGTGCCTGGAGCGTCCGGAGTGTGGGCTACGAGCAGTACTTC. Translation: CAWSVRSVGYEQYF. This sequence joins TRBV30 and TRBJ2-7; D gene ambiguous. Per the germline V gene, CDR1 is GTSNPN and CDR2 is SVGIG (reference sequence). The CDR3 has 14 amino acids. Trimming left V 3 bases short and J 3 bases short, with 15 bases between.

The chain has TRBV9 and TRBJ2-6; D gene unclear. Germline CDR1 and CDR2: SGDLS and YYNGEE. Trimming shortened V by 3 bases and J by 0 bases, and 7 bases separated the two germline ends. This CDR3 is 15 amino acids long. The CDR3 protein is CASSELHSGANVLTF. In DNA form, the CDR3 reads TGTGCCAGCAGCGAGTTACACTCTGGGGCCAACGTCCTGACTTTC.

The J gene is TRBJ1-2, the V gene TRBV2; D uncertain. Per the germline V gene, CDR1 is SNHLY and CDR2 is FYNNEI. The CDR3 runs 15 residues. Trimming cost V 1 base and J 3 bases, with 12 bases left between them. In DNA, the CDR3 is TGTGCCAGCAGTGAAGACCAGCTCCTTTACTATGGCTACACCTTC. As protein: CASSEDQLLYYGYTF.

The chain has TRBV11-2 and TRBJ2-1; TRBD2 might be the D (6 bases). This CDR3 spans 14 amino acids. Looked up from germline, CDR1 is SGHAT and CDR2 is FQNNGV. Trimming removed 3 bases at V and 7 bases at J, with 13 bases between. The CDR3, as DNA: TGTGCCAGCAGCTTCCGACTAGTACTGAATGAGCAGTTCTTC. It translates to CASSFRLVLNEQFF.

This chain joins TRBV24-1 and TRBJ2-1; 8 bases map to TRBD1. The V gene end was trimmed by 4 bases and the J gene end by 8 bases; junction bases not matched to a gene: 12. The germline V gene encodes CDR1 KGHDR and CDR2 SFDVKD. This CDR3 is built from 16 residues. The CDR3 reads CATSDNGQGGHHEQFF. The DNA of the CDR3 is TGTGCCACCAGTGACAATGGACAGGGTGGTCATCATGAGCAGTTCTTC.

In this sample, this clonotype turned up a few times. The chain combines TRBV4-3 with TRBJ2-7; D is possibly TRBD2 (6 bases). This CDR3 has 15 amino acids. The V gene lost 0 bases and the J gene lost 3 bases, with 12 bases spanning the gap. Germline V gene sequence: CDR1 LGHNA, CDR2 YSLEER. CDR3 loop: CASSQDRGGVYEQYF. Here the CDR3 DNA reads TGCGCCAGCAGCCAAGATCGGGGAGGTGTCTACGAGCAGTACTTC.

This clonotype showed up just a few times. The chain uses TRBV20-1 and TRBJ2-5, with 9 bases identical to TRBD2. Germline V CDR1 and CDR2: DFQATT, SNEGSKA (reference sequence). With 3 bases clipped from V and 1 base from J, the junction kept 3 bases outside the gene matches. This CDR3 has 14 amino acids. The CDR3 is CSARLAGTQETQYF. As DNA, the CDR3 is TGCAGTGCTAGGCTAGCGGGAACCCAAGAGACCCAGTACTTC.

The chain carries TRBV6-2 or TRBV6-3 and TRBJ2-3, with D possibly TRBD2 on 5 matching bases. The CDR3 runs to 14 residues. Looked up from germline, CDR1 is MNHEY and CDR2 is SVGEGT. Deletions cut 7 bases from V and 1 base from J, with 12 bases between. CDR3 region: CASTDPRGTDTQYF. The CDR3, as DNA: TGTGCCAGCACCGACCCGCGGGGCACAGATACGCAGTATTTT.

This clonotype was picked up a small number of times. The chain recombines TRBV28 with TRBJ2-3; 13 positions match TRBD2. This CDR3 spans 16 amino acids. Germline V CDR1 and CDR2: MDHEN, SYDVKM. J gave up 4 bases and V 4 bases, and 5 bases lay outside the gene matches. The CDR3 here is CASSSRTSGSPDTQYF. Written as DNA, the CDR3 is TGTGCCAGCAGTTCTCGGACTAGCGGGAGTCCAGATACGCAGTATTTT.

In its sample, this clonotype was seen a few times. The rearrangement uses TRBV7-2 and TRBJ2-1; 9 bases agree with TRBD2. The CDR3 is 16 residues long. The V segment lost 2 bases and the J segment 4 bases; nucleotides outside the gene matches: 6. CDR1 is SGHTA, CDR2 FQGNSA, per germline. The CDR3 nucleotides read TGTGCCAGCAGCTTATCGTTTAGCGGGGGTTACAATGAGCAGTTCTTC. The encoded protein is CASSLSFSGGYNEQFF.

CDR3 sequence: CASSLLGREGPYNEQFF. The CDR3 DNA follows: TGTGCCAGCAGTTTATTGGGGCGGGAGGGCCCCTACAATGAGCAGTTCTTC. The genes are TRBV28 and TRBJ2-1, with TRBD2 matching 9 bases. The CDR3 has 17 residues. CDR1 is MDHEN and CDR2 is SYDVKM in the germline V gene. J gave up 2 bases and V 1 base, and 6 bases lay outside the gene matches.